These T cell receptor beta chains were read from a single sample in a study of T cells after somatic rescue of genetic block. Assay: immunoSEQ multiplex PCR; the TCRdb copy retains only in-frame clones and omits some. The sample records some 74,000 clones, approximately 90% being singletons. Sequencing was performed on peripheral blood mononuclear cells (PBMCs). Receptors were obtained from a man aged 25 to 40. The conserved cysteine and the conserved F or W are not part of the CDR3 here.

j_call	v_call	cdr3_aa
TRBJ2-7	TRBV11-2	ASSLGFGLAGSYEQY
TRBJ1-4	TRBV7-8	ASSPGGGGYEKLF
TRBJ2-1	TRBV30	AWSGEGLNEQF
TRBJ1-3	TRBV28	ASRWGYSGNTIY
TRBJ2-2	TRBV5-1	ASSLGRGGAGELF
TRBJ2-1	TRBV7-9	ASSLTSREQF
TRBJ2-7	TRBV7-9	ASSQELPSYEQY
TRBJ2-7	TRBV28	ASSSPGQGSAEQY
TRBJ1-4	TRBV5-5	ASSLARQGGTNEKLF
TRBJ2-7	TRBV28	ASSPGTSGAYEQY
TRBJ1-2	TRBV9	ASSVVVGGTGNYGYT
TRBJ1-2	TRBV4-1	ASSQDTGGYGYT
TRBJ2-7	TRBV18	ASSLGGRVGYEQY
TRBJ2-3	TRBV28	ASSFPALPYRGYDTQY
TRBJ2-2	TRBV5-1	ASRQGLAGANTGELF
TRBJ1-6	TRBV5-1	ASSLTTGVSPLH
TRBJ1-3	TRBV18	ASSPPGSSGNTIY
TRBJ2-5	TRBV29-1	SVANRDRAKETQY
TRBJ2-5	TRBV7-8	ASSLAGRYQETQY
TRBJ2-3	TRBV7-7	ASSSGTTTDTQY
TRBJ2-3	TRBV19	ASSTQGPGGTDTQY
TRBJ1-6	TRBV11-2	ASSLGTDSPLH
TRBJ1-4	TRBV5-8	ASTSVATNEKLF
TRBJ2-6	TRBV29-1	SVLKLPGANVLT
TRBJ2-2	TRBV5-1	ASSFSSTGELF
TRBJ1-6	TRBV6-1	ASSLDRGGNSPLH
NA	TRBV19	AYSSMFGSYEQY
TRBJ1-2	TRBV2	ASRKGQGAVYGYT
TRBJ2-5	TRBV28	ASSRDSQETQY
TRBJ2-7	TRBV30	AWADPAGGQGAYEQY
TRBJ2-3	TRBV7-2	ASSGSLSGDTQY
TRBJ1-2	TRBV11-2	ASSLYREGDGYT
TRBJ1-2	TRBV2	ASREETSVSGRYGYT
TRBJ1-3	TRBV4-2	ASSQEPIGTSGNTIY
TRBJ2-4	TRBV21-1	ASVHGTKKNIQY
TRBJ2-7	TRBV7-9	ASSLGRGLYEQY
TRBJ2-1	TRBV27	ASSGELADTYNEQF
TRBJ2-7	TRBV21-1	ASSGTASYEQY
TRBJ2-1	TRBV10-2	ASTRTSGPYNEQF
TRBJ2-7	TRBV7-2	ASSSPTSGNLEQY
TRBJ2-1	TRBV29-1	SVDLPDRASGEQF
TRBJ2-1	TRBV5-6	ASSEGTSGRAYNEQF
TRBJ2-7	TRBV6-5	ASEGRGPPYEQY